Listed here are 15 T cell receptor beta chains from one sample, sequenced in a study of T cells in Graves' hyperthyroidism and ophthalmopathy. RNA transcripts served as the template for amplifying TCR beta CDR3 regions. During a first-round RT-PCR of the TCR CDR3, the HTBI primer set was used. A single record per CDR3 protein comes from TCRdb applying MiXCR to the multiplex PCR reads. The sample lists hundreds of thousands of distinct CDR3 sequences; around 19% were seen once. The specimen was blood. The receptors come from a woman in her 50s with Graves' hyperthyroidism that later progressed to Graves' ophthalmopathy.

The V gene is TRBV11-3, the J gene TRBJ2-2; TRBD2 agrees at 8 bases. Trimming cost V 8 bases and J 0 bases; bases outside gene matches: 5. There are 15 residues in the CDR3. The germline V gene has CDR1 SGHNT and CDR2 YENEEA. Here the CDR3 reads CASSRGASNTGELFF. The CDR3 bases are TGTGCCAGCTCGCGGGGGGCATCGAACACCGGGGAGCTGTTTTTT.

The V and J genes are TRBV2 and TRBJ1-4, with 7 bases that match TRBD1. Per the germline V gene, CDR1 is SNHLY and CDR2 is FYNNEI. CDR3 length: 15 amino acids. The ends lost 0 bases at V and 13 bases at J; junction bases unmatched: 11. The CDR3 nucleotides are TGTGCCAGCAGTGAAGCAAGACAGGGAAACAGGGTACTGTTTTTT. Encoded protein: CASSEARQGNRVLFF.

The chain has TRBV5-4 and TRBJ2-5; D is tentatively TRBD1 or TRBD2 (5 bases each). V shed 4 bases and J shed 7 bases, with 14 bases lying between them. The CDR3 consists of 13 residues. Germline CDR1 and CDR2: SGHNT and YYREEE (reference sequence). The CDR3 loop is CASSPGTDGTQYF. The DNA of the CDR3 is TGTGCCAGCAGCCCCGGGACCGACGGGACCCAGTACTTC.

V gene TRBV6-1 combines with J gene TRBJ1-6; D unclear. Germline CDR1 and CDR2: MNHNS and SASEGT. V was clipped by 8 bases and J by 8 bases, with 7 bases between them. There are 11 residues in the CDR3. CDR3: CASGIDSPLHF. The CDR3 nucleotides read TGTGCCAGCGGCATTGATTCACCCCTCCACTTT.

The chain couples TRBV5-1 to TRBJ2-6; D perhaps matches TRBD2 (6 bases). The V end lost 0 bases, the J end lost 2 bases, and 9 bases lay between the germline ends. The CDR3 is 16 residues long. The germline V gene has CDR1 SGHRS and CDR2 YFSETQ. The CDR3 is CASSLGGEAGANVLTF. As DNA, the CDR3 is TGCGCCAGCAGCTTGGGAGGGGAGGCTGGGGCCAACGTCCTGACTTTC.

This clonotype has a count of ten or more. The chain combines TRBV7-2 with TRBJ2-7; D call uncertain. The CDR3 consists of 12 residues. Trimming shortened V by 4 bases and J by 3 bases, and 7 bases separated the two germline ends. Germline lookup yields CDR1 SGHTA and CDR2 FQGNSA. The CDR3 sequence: CASSSGFYEQYF. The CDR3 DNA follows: TGTGCCAGCAGCTCAGGCTTCTACGAGCAGTACTTC. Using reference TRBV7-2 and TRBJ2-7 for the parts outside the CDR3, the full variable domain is GAGVSQSPSNKVTEKGKDVELRCDPISGHTALYWYRQSLGQGLEFLIYFQGNSAPDKSGLPSDRFSAERTGGSVSTLTIQRTQQEDSAVYLCASSSGFYEQYFGPGTRLTVT.

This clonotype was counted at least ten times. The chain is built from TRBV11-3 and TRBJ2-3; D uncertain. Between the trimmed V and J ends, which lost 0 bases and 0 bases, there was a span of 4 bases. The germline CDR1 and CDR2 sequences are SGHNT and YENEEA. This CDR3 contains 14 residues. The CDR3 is CASSLEASTDTQYF. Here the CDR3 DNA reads TGTGCCAGCAGCTTAGAGGCTAGCACAGATACGCAGTATTTT.

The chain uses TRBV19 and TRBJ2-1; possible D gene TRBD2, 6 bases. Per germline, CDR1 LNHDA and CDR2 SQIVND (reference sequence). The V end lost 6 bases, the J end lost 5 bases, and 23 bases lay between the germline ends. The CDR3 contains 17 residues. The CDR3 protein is CASRPPFGAGRNNEQFF. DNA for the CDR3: TGTGCCAGTAGGCCCCCATTTGGGGCGGGGAGAAACAATGAGCAGTTCTTC.

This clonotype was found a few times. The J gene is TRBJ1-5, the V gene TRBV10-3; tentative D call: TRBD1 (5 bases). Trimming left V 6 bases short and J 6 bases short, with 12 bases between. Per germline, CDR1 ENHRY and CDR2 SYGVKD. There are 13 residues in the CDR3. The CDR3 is CAISRSGGQPQHF. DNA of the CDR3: TGTGCCATCAGCCGGAGCGGGGGTCAGCCCCAGCATTTT.

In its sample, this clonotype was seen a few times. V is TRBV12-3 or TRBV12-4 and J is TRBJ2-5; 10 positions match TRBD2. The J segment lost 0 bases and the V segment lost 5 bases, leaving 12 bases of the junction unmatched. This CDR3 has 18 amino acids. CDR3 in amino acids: CASSLPSGGRTNQETQYF. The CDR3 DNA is TGTGCCAGCAGTCTCCCTAGCGGGGGACGTACGAACCAAGAGACCCAGTACTTC.

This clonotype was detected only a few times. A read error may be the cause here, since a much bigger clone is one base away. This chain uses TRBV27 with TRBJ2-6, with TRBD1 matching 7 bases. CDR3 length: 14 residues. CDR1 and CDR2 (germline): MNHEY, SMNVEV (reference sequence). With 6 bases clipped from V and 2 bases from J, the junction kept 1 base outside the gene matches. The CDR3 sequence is CASSQGAGANVLTF. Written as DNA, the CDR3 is TGTGCCAGCAGCCAGGGGGCTGGGGCCAACGTCCTGACTTTC.

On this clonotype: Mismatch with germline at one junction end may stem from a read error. The CDR3 sequence: CATSRLSGGAGNGQFF. CDR3 nucleotides: TGTGCCACCAGCAGACTTAGCGGGGGGGCGGGGAATGGGCAGTTCTTC. This rearrangement joins TRBV15 to TRBJ2-1; 11 bases are shared with TRBD2. Germline V gene data show CDR1 as LNHNV and CDR2 as YYDKDF (reference sequence). The CDR3 loop spans 16 amino acids.

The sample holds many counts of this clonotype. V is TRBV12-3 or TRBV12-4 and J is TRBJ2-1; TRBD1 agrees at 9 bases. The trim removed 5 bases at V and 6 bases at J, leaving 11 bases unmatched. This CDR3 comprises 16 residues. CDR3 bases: TGTGCCAGCAGTCCATCCGGGACAGGGTATAGCAATGAGCAGTTCTTC. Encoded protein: CASSPSGTGYSNEQFF.

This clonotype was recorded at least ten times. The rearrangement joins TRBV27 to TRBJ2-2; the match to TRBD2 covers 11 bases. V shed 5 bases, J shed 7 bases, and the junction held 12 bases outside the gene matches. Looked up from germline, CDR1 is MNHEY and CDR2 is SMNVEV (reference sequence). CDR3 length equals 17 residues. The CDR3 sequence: CASSEPTSGGIHGELFF. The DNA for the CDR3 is TGTGCCAGCAGTGAACCCACTAGCGGGGGCATTCACGGGGAGCTGTTTTTT.

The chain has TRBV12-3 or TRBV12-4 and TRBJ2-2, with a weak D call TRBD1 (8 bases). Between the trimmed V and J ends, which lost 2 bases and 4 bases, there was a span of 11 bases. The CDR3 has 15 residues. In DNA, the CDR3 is TGTGCCAGCAGTTTAAACAGGGGGGGCACCGGGGAGCTGTTTTTT. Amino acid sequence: CASSLNRGGTGELFF.